These 27 T cell receptor beta chains came from one sample sequenced in a study of T-cell memory formation after mild COVID-19. Each CDR3 protein gets one entry after TCRdb re-called the 5' RACE reads with MiXCR. The data contain tens of thousands of distinct CDR3 sequences, about 12% of them singletons. Sequencing was performed on PBMCs or a T cell subset sorted from them (not recorded which). These receptors were obtained from a man younger than 35 who had mild COVID-19 (a few samples of this study predate the infection). Cell type and time point are not known.

This clonotype has a count of ten or more. This sequence joins TRBV4-2 and TRBJ1-5; D gene unclear. In germline, CDR1 is LGHNA, CDR2 YNFKEQ. The CDR3 has 15 residues. V dropped 0 bases and J dropped 7 bases, with 13 bases sitting between them. CDR3 sequence: CASSQEAPRAQPQHF. The CDR3 coding sequence is TGTGCCAGCAGCCAAGAGGCCCCGAGGGCCCAGCCCCAGCATTTT.

This clonotype was seen only a few times. The rearrangement joins TRBV28 to TRBJ1-4; 8 bases agree with TRBD1. The ends lost 6 bases at V and 1 base at J; junction bases unmatched: 4. The CDR3 is 15 amino acids. Germline loops: CDR1 MDHEN, CDR2 SYDVKM. CDR3 residues: CASRSQGGTNEKLFF. CDR3 DNA sequence: TGTGCCAGCAGATCACAGGGGGGAACTAATGAAAAACTGTTTTTT.

This clonotype was picked up a small number of times. The CDR3 here is CATSGGSGETQYF. The CDR3 nucleotides are TGTGCCACCAGTGGAGGGAGCGGGGAGACCCAGTACTTC. This chain connects TRBV24-1 to TRBJ2-5, with D perhaps matching TRBD2 (6 bases). CDR1 and CDR2 from the germline V gene are KGHDR and SFDVKD. CDR3 length equals 13 residues. V was pared by 5 bases and J by 5 bases, with 11 bases between.

The chain combines TRBV7-9 with TRBJ2-5; D unclear. In germline, CDR1 is SEHNR, CDR2 FQNEAQ (reference sequence). The V and J ends lost 1 base and 7 bases respectively, with 16 bases between them. CDR3 length: 15 residues. The CDR3 region has the DNA TGTGCCAGCAGCTTAGATGGTCGGCTCGCCAGGACCCAGTACTTC. Amino acid sequence: CASSLDGRLARTQYF.

This chain's CDR3 is CASSVQRWGTDTQYF. The CDR3 nucleotides read TGTGCCAGCAGCGTACAAAGGTGGGGCACAGATACGCAGTATTTT. V and J are TRBV9 and TRBJ2-3; D gene uncertain. Germline-derived CDR1 and CDR2 are SGDLS and YYNGEE. This CDR3 has 15 residues. The V gene lost 1 base and the J gene lost 1 base, with 10 bases spanning the gap.

This clonotype was observed a handful of times. The CDR3 region is CSVGRQEDTQYF. Here the CDR3 DNA reads TGCAGCGTTGGGCGACAGGAAGATACGCAGTATTTT. V usage is TRBV29-1 and J usage is TRBJ2-3; weak D call: TRBD1 (6 bases). CDR1 SQVTM and CDR2 ANQGSEA come from the germline V gene. The CDR3 spans 12 residues. Trimming took off 4 bases at V and 5 bases at J, with 10 bases between the two ends.

The chain has TRBV9 and TRBJ2-5; tentatively, D is TRBD1 or TRBD2 (5 bases each). V was pared by 4 bases and J by 5 bases, with 18 bases between. Per the germline V gene, CDR1 is SGDLS and CDR2 is YYNGEE. The CDR3 length is 15 residues. CDR3 in DNA: TGTGCCAGCAGCCGGGGACCTACCGCGGAGGAGACCCAGTACTTC. Translation gives CASSRGPTAEETQYF.

The chain carries TRBV15 and TRBJ1-5; D remains unclear. This CDR3 comprises 8 residues. Germline V lookup: CDR1 LNHNV, CDR2 YYDKDF (reference sequence). The CDR3 DNA reads as TGTAGCAATCAGCCCCAGCATTTT. Amino acids: CSNQPQHF.

This clonotype was recorded many times. This chain joins TRBV20-1 and TRBJ2-1, with D tentatively TRBD1 or TRBD2 (5 bases each). The CDR3 runs 14 residues. CDR1 and CDR2 from the germline V gene are DFQATT and SNEGSKA (reference sequence). Between the trimmed V and J ends, which lost 6 bases and 9 bases, there was a span of 21 bases. The DNA for the CDR3 is TGCAGTGCCCCCCGGACATATCTCGGAGGTGAGCAGTTCTTC. It codes for CSAPRTYLGGEQFF.

DNA of the CDR3: TGCAGTGCTAGAGATTTTCAGAAGGCCGGGGAGCTGTTTTTT. As protein: CSARDFQKAGELFF. The chain recombines TRBV20-1 with TRBJ2-2; D not certain. CDR3 length: 14 amino acids. Germline values: CDR1 DFQATT, CDR2 SNEGSKA (reference sequence). V gave up 0 bases and J gave up 6 bases, with 11 bases separating them.

This clonotype has more than one count but fewer than ten. The rearrangement uses TRBV14 and TRBJ2-3; D is perhaps TRBD2 (5 bases). The CDR3 consists of 15 residues. Trimming took 0 bases from V and 4 from J, leaving 11 bases between them. Germline V gene data show CDR1 as SGHDN and CDR2 as FVKESK. The CDR3: CASSQELGSADTQYF. CDR3 nucleotides: TGTGCCAGCAGCCAAGAACTAGGTTCCGCAGATACGCAGTATTTT.

This clonotype has just a few counts. The chain couples TRBV28 to TRBJ2-3, with TRBD2 as a possible D gene (5 bases). Trimming stripped 4 bases from V and 13 bases from J, with 18 bases between. CDR3 length: 13 residues. The germline V gene encodes CDR1 MDHEN and CDR2 SYDVKM. The CDR3 loop reads CASSSTSEVPKYF. In DNA form, the CDR3 reads TGTGCCAGCAGTTCCACCTCGGAGGTGCCCAAGTATTTT.

This clonotype has only a few counts. The chain uses TRBV18 and TRBJ1-3; no definite D call. The CDR3 is 16 amino acids. Per the germline V gene, CDR1 is KGHSH and CDR2 is LQKENI. The germline V and J ends were trimmed by 3 bases and 0 bases, with 12 bases remaining between them. DNA of the CDR3: TGTGCCAGCTCACCTTATCCAGGAACCTCTGGAAACACCATATATTTT. It yields the protein CASSPYPGTSGNTIYF. The full variable domain, in which reference TRBV18 and TRBJ1-3 provide the parts outside the CDR3, is NAGVMQNPRHLVRRRGQEARLRCSPMKGHSHVYWYRQLPEEGLKFMVYLQKENIIDESGMPKERFSAEFPKEGPSILRIQQVVRGDSAAYFCASSPYPGTSGNTIYFGEGSWLTVV.

This clonotype has more than one count but fewer than ten. The gene calls are TRBV5-8 and TRBJ1-2, with 8 bases matching TRBD1. V lost 3 bases to trimming and J lost 2 bases; unmatched junction nucleotides: 6. The CDR3 has 15 residues. CDR1 and CDR2 from the germline V gene are SGHTS and YDEGEE. CDR3 in amino acids: CASSWGDRPNYGYTF. CDR3 bases: TGTGCCAGCAGCTGGGGGGACAGGCCAAACTATGGCTACACCTTC.

The rearrangement uses TRBV4-1 and TRBJ2-1; the match to TRBD1 covers 7 bases. The V and J ends lost 2 bases and 6 bases, in that order; junction bases with no gene match: 13. Germline values: CDR1 MGHRA, CDR2 YSYEKL. The CDR3 is 17 residues long. The CDR3: CASSQTRNRGEGNEQFF. The CDR3 DNA reads as TGCGCCAGCAGCCAAACGCGAAACAGGGGTGAGGGCAATGAGCAGTTCTTC.

The chain has TRBV7-9 and TRBJ1-2, with 8 positions matching TRBD1. The germline V gene has CDR1 SEHNR and CDR2 FQNEAQ (reference sequence). This CDR3 has 13 amino acids. The V and J ends lost 6 bases and 8 bases, in that order; junction bases with no gene match: 8. CDR3 coding DNA: TGTGCCAGCAGTTCGACAGGGGACGGAGGCTACACCTTC. This gives the protein CASSSTGDGGYTF.

This clonotype was detected ten times or more. V gene TRBV29-1 combines with J gene TRBJ2-7; 9 bases map to TRBD1. CDR1 and CDR2 from the germline V gene are SQVTM and ANQGSEA. The CDR3 has 17 amino acids. The DNA for the CDR3 is TGCAGTGCCTCCTCCGGAACTTTTACGGGACAGGGTAACGAGCAGTACTTC. Translation gives CSASSGTFTGQGNEQYF.

The V and J genes are TRBV25-1 and TRBJ2-2, with TRBD2 identical over 12 bases. The ends lost 6 bases at V and 1 base at J; junction bases unmatched: 3. Germline CDR1 and CDR2: MGHDK and SYGVNS. The CDR3 extends over 16 amino acids. The CDR3 sequence is CASSELAGGNTGELFF. CDR3 DNA sequence: TGTGCCAGCAGCGAACTAGCGGGGGGGAACACCGGGGAGCTGTTTTTT.

There are a few counts of this clonotype. V is TRBV12-3 or TRBV12-4 and J is TRBJ2-5; D unresolved. The CDR3 has 11 amino acids. V lost 1 base and J 9 bases, leaving 6 bases between the germline ends. As DNA, the CDR3 is TGTGCCAGCAGTTTAGGTGGGGCCCAGTACTTC. As protein: CASSLGGAQYF.

The gene calls are TRBV30 and TRBJ2-5; D gene uncertain. This CDR3 comprises 13 residues. V was clipped by 5 bases and J by 5 bases, with 15 bases between them. Per the germline V gene, CDR1 is GTSNPN and CDR2 is SVGIG (reference sequence). This chain's CDR3 is CAWLVVGSETQYF. In DNA, the CDR3 is TGTGCCTGGTTAGTTGTGGGTTCGGAGACCCAGTACTTC.

This clonotype was seen a few times. The chain recombines TRBV4-3 with TRBJ2-5; D unresolved. The CDR3 spans 13 residues. Trimming took off 0 bases at V and 10 bases at J, with 12 bases between the two ends. The germline gives CDR1 LGHNA, CDR2 YSLEER. Here the CDR3 DNA reads TGCGCCAGCAGCCAAGATCTGTCGGACCGCCAGTACTTC. This gives the protein CASSQDLSDRQYF.

This chain connects TRBV6-6 to TRBJ2-2; D unresolved. CDR3 length: 11 residues. CDR1 is MNHNY, CDR2 SVGAGI, per germline (reference sequence). The V and J ends lost 6 bases and 5 bases respectively, with 4 bases between them. CDR3 sequence (DNA): TGTGCCAGCAGCTGGACCGGGGAGCTGTTTTTT. Its protein product is CASSWTGELFF.

This clonotype was counted many times. The chain carries TRBV7-3 and TRBJ2-1, with TRBD2 matching 9 bases. Germline assignment: CDR1 SGHTA and CDR2 FQGTGA. The V and J ends lost 5 bases and 10 bases, in that order; junction bases with no gene match: 3. CDR3 length equals 12 residues. The CDR3, as DNA: TGTGCCAGCAGCAAACTAGCGGGCGAGCAGTTCTTC. It is translated as CASSKLAGEQFF.

This clonotype turned up a few times. This chain connects TRBV12-3 or TRBV12-4 to TRBJ1-1, with TRBD1 matching 8 bases. The CDR3 runs 11 residues. Trimming took 5 bases from V and 10 from J; bases not matched to a gene: 3. CDR3 coding DNA: TGTGCCAGCAGTCTCGGACAGGGAGCTTTCTTT. Translating gives CASSLGQGAFF.

This clonotype was seen only a few times. DNA for the CDR3: TGTGCCAGCAGCCTCCTTGGGAACACCGGGGAGCTGTTTTTT. This gives the protein CASSLLGNTGELFF. The J gene is TRBJ2-2, the V gene TRBV7-6; D remains ambiguous. This CDR3 is 14 amino acids long. Germline-derived CDR1 and CDR2 are SGHVS and FNYEAQ. The V end lost 5 bases, the J end lost 1 base, and 8 bases lay between the germline ends.

In its sample, this clonotype was seen many times. The chain is built from TRBV12-3 or TRBV12-4 and TRBJ2-7; D may be TRBD1 (5 bases). V lost 6 bases to trimming and J lost 0 bases, with 24 bases between them. The CDR3 length is 18 residues. The CDR3 sequence: CASSPISGQYQGSYEQYF. CDR3 nucleotides: TGTGCCAGCAGCCCAATCTCCGGACAATACCAAGGCTCCTACGAGCAGTACTTC.

DNA for the CDR3: TGTGCCAGCAGTCCTGGGGGACAGGGGGAGTACAATGAGCAGTTCTTC. It yields the protein CASSPGGQGEYNEQFF. The chain is built from TRBV6-4 and TRBJ2-1; TRBD1 matches 11 bases. V was pared by 5 bases and J by 4 bases, with 7 bases of the junction left unmatched. This CDR3 region has 16 residues. Germline V gene sequence: CDR1 MRHNA, CDR2 SNTAGT.